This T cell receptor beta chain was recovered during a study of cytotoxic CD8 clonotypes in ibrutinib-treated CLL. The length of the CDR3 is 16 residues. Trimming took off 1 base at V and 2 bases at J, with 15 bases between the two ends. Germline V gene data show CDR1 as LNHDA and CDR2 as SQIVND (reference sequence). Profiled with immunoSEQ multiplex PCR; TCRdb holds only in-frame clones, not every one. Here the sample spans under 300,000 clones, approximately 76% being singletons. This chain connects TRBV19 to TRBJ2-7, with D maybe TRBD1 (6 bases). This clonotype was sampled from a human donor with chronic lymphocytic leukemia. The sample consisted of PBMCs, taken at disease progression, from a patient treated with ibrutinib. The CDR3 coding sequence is TGTGCCAGTAGTATAGCTGGGACATTCAAAGCCTACGAGCAGTACTTC. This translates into CASSIAGTFKAYEQYF.